Listed here is a single T cell receptor beta chain. The antigen is not known. This CDR3 is 14 amino acids long. The trim removed 5 bases at V and 4 bases at J, leaving 3 bases unmatched. Germline CDR1 SNHLY, CDR2 FYNNEI. This table comes from immunoSEQ multiplex PCR, and its TCRdb copy is limited to in-frame clones, with some not included. The data show 45,000 or so clones, roughly 86% seen once. The sample comes from a study of OX40 agonist ivuxolimab in advanced cancers. General study points: Clonal expansion was seen in CD4+ and CD8+ blood T cells by week 6 at 0.1 to 3.0 mg/kg.

The source is an adult with an advanced solid tumor such as melanoma, head and neck, liver or kidney cancer. V gene TRBV2 combines with J gene TRBJ2-3; 10 bases match TRBD2. This specimen consisted of CD4+ or CD8+ T cells sorted from blood, obtained in a trial of the OX40 agonist ivuxolimab. The CDR3: CASSLAGASDTQYF. Here the CDR3 DNA reads TGTGCCAGCAGTCTAGCGGGAGCTTCAGATACGCAGTATTTT.